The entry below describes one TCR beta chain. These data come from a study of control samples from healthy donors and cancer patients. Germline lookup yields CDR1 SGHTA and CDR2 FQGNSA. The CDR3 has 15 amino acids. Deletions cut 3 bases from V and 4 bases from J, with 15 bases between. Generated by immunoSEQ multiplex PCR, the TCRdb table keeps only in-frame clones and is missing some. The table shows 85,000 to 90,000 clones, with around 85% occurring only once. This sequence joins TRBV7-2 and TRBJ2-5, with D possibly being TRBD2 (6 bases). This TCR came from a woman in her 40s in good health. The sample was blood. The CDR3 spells CASSFSGGAGETQYF. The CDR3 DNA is TGTGCCAGCAGCTTTTCCGGCGGGGCTGGAGAGACCCAGTACTTC.